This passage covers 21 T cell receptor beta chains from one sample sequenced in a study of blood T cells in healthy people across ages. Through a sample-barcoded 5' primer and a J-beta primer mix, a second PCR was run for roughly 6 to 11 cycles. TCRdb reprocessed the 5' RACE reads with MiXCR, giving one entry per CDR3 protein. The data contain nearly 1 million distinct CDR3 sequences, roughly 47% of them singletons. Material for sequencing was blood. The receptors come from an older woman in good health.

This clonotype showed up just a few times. Here the CDR3 DNA reads TGTGCCAGCAGCTCAGACAGCCGCGCTGGGGGCTACACCTTC. Amino acid sequence: CASSSDSRAGGYTF. The chain combines TRBV7-2 with TRBJ1-2; TRBD1 might be the D (5 bases). Trimming took 4 bases from V and 8 from J, leaving 17 bases between them. The V gene's germline CDR1 is SGHTA and CDR2 FQGNSA. The CDR3 is 14 amino acids.

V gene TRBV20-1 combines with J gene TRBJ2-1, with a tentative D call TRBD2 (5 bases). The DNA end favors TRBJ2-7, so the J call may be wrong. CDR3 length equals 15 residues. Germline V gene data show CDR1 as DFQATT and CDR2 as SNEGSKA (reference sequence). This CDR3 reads CSARRSQDFYNEQYF. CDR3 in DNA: TGCAGTGCTAGGCGCTCTCAGGACTTCTACAATGAGCAGTACTTC.

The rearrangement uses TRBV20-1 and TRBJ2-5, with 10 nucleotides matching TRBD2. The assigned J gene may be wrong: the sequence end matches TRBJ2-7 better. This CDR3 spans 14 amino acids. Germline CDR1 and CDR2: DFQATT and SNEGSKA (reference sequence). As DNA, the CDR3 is TGCAGTGCTAGAGACTCCGGGACTAGCGACGAGCAGTACTTC. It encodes CSARDSGTSDEQYF.

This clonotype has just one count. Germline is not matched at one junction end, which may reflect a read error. CDR3 nucleotide sequence: TGTGCCAGCAGCGTCCAAGGCGGGACGGGTCTAAACTACGAGCAGTATTTC. Translated: CASSVQGGTGLNYEQYF. The chain combines TRBV7-2 with TRBJ2-7, with D perhaps matching TRBD2 (6 bases). CDR3 length equals 17 residues. Germline CDR1 is SGHTA and CDR2 is FQGNSA.

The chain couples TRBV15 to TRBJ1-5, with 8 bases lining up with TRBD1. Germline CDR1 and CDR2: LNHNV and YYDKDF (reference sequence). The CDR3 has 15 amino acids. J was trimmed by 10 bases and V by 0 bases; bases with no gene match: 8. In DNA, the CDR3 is TGTGCCACCAGCAGAGATTTGGGACAGGCTAGACCCCAGCATTTT. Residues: CATSRDLGQARPQHF.

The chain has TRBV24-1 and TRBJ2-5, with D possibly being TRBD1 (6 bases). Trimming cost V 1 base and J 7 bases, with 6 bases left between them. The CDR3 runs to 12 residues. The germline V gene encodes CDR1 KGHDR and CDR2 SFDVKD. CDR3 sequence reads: CATSDLGGTQYF. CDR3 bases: TGTGCCACCAGTGATTTAGGGGGGACCCAGTACTTC.

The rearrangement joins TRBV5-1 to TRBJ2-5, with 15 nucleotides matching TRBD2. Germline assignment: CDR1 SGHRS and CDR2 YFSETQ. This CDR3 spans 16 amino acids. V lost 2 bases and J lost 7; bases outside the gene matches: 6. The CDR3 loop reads CASSLGTSGRIGTQYF. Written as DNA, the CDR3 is TGCGCCAGCAGCTTAGGGACTAGCGGGAGGATCGGGACCCAGTACTTC. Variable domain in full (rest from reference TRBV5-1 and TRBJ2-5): KAGVTQTPRYLIKTRGQQVTLSCSPISGHRSVSWYQQTPGQGLQFLFEYFSETQRNKGNFPGRFSGRQFSNSRSEMNVSTLELGDSALYLCASSLGTSGRIGTQYFGPGTRLLVL.

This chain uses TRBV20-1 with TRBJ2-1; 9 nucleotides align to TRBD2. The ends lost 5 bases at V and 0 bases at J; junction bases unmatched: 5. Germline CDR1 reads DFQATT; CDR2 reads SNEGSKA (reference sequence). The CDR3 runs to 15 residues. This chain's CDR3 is CSARISGSSYNEQFF. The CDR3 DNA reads TGCAGTGCTCGTATTAGCGGGAGCTCCTACAATGAGCAGTTCTTC.

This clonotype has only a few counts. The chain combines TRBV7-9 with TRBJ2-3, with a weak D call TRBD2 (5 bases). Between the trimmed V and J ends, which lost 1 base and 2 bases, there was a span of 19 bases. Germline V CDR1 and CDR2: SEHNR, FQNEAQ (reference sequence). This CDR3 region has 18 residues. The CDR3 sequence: CASSLDYLEGLTTDTQYF. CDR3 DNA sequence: TGTGCCAGCAGCTTAGACTACCTTGAGGGTCTTACCACAGATACGCAGTATTTT.

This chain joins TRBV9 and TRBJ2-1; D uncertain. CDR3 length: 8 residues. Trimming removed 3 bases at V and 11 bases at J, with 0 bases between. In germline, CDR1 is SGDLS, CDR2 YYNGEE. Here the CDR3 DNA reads TGTGCCAGCAGCGAGCAGTTCTTC. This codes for CASSEQFF. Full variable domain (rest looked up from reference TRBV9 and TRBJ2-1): DSGVTQTPKHLITATGQRVTLRCSPRSGDLSVYWYQQSLDQGLQFLIQYYNGEERAKGNILERFSAQQFPDLHSELNLSSLELGDSALYFCASSEQFFGPGTRLTVL.

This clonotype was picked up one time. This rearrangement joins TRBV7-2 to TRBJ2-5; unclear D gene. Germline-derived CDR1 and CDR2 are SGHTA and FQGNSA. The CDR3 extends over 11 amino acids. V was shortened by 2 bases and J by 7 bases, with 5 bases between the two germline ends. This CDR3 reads CASSLRWTQYF. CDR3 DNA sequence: TGTGCCAGCAGCTTACGATGGACCCAGTACTTC.

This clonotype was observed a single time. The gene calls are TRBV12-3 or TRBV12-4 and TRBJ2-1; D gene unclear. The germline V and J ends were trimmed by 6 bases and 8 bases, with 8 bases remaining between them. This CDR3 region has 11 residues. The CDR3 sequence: CASSQLYEQFF. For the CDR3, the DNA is TGTGCCAGCAGCCAATTATATGAGCAGTTCTTC.

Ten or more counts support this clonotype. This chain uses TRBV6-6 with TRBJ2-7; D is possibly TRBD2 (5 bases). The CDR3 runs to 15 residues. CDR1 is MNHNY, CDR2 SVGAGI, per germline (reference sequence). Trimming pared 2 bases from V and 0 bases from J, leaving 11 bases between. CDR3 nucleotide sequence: TGTGCCAGCAGTTACCTTGGCGGAGGCTCCTACGAGCAGTACTTC. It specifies CASSYLGGGSYEQYF.

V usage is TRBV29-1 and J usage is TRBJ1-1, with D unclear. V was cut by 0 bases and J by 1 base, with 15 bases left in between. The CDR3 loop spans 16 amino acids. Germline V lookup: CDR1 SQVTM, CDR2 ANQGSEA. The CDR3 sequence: CSVEDRPIGTNTEAFF. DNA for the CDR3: TGCAGCGTTGAAGATCGACCGATTGGAACGAACACTGAAGCTTTCTTT.

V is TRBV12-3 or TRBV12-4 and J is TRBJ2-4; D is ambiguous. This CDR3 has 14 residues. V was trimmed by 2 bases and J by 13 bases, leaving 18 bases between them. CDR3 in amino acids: CASSLYPETYGQYF. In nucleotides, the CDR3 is TGTGCCAGCAGTTTATATCCAGAGACCTACGGGCAGTACTTC.

CDR3 sequence (DNA): TGTGCCACTGCCGGTCCGGGGACCCCTAGCTATGGCTACACCTTC. It codes for CATAGPGTPSYGYTF. The chain joins TRBV6-5 to TRBJ1-2; possible D gene TRBD1, 5 bases. Germline-derived CDR1 and CDR2 are MNHEY and SVGAGI. CDR3 size: 15 residues. The germline V and J ends were trimmed by 10 bases and 4 bases, with 22 bases remaining between them.

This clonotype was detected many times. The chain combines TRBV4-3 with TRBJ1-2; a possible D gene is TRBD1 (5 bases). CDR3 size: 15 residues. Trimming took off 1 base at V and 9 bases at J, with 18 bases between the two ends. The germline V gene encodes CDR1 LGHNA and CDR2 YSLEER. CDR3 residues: CASSQAHAGPESYTF. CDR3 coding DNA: TGCGCCAGCAGCCAAGCCCACGCGGGGCCAGAAAGCTACACCTTC.

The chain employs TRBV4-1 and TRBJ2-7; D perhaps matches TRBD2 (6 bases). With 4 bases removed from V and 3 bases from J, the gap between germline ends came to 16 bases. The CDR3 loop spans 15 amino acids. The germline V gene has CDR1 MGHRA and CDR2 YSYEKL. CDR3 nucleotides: TGCGCCAGCAGCCCCTTTGGGGGGACCCACTACGAGCAGTACTTC. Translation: CASSPFGGTHYEQYF.

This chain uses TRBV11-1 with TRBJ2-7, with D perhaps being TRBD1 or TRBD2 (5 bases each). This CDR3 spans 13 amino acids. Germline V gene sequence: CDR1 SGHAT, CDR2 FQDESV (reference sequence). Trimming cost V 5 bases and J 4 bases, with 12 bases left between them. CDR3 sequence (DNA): TGTGCCAGCAGCCTGGGACCGATTTACGAGCAGTACTTC. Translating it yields CASSLGPIYEQYF.

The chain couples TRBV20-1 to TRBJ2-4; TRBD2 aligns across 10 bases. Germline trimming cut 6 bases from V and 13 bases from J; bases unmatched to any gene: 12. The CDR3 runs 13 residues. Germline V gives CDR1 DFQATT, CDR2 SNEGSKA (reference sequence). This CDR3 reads CSAYTSGAWEQYF. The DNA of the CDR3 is TGCAGTGCCTACACTAGCGGGGCTTGGGAGCAGTACTTC.

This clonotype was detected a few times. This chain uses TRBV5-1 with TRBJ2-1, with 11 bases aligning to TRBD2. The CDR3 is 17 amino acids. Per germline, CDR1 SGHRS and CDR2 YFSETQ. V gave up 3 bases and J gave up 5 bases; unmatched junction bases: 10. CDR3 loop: CASSYAPPGLADNEQFF. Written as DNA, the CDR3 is TGCGCCAGCAGCTACGCCCCTCCGGGACTAGCGGACAATGAGCAGTTCTTC.